The 30 T cell receptor beta chains in this list originate from one sample, sequenced in a study of cytomegalovirus exposure and HLA in healthy donors. It was with 60 Vbeta and 13 Jbeta primers that the PCR ran. Assay: immunoSEQ multiplex PCR; the TCRdb copy retains only in-frame clones and omits some. The table records 110,000 to 150,000 clones, around 85% of them present only once. Material: PBMCs. Every receptor here comes from a woman between 45 and 60 years old in good health and CMV-seropositive.

In DNA form, the CDR3 reads TGTGCCAGCAGCTCAGGGGTTGATCAAGAGACCCAGTACTTC. Protein: CASSSGVDQETQYF. The chain recombines TRBV7-9 with TRBJ2-5; tentative D call: TRBD1 (6 bases). Deletions cut 4 bases from V and 2 bases from J, with 11 bases between. The germline V gene has CDR1 SEHNR and CDR2 FQNEAQ (reference sequence). There are 14 residues in the CDR3.

The chain employs TRBV27 and TRBJ1-2; 9 positions match TRBD1. This CDR3 has 16 residues. Germline assignment: CDR1 MNHEY and CDR2 SMNVEV (reference sequence). V lost 4 bases to trimming and J lost 4 bases; unmatched junction nucleotides: 10. CDR3 in DNA: TGTGCCAGCAGTTCCCGAGGGACAGGGACGGCCTATGGCTACACCTTC. Translating it yields CASSSRGTGTAYGYTF.

This sequence joins TRBV7-8 and TRBJ2-7; 7 bases agree with TRBD1. Germline V gene lookup returns CDR1 SGHVS and CDR2 FQNEAQ. V was pared by 1 base and J by 2 bases, with 2 bases of the junction left unmatched. The CDR3 loop spans 14 amino acids. CDR3 protein: CASSLDGTAYEQYF. For the CDR3, the DNA is TGTGCCAGCAGCTTAGATGGGACAGCCTACGAGCAGTACTTC.

This chain links TRBV11-2 with TRBJ1-5, with D unresolved. V dropped 1 base and J dropped 8 bases, with 9 bases sitting between them. Germline V gives CDR1 SGHAT, CDR2 FQNNGV. The CDR3 runs to 13 residues. The CDR3 loop is CASSLGAGEPQHF. The CDR3 DNA sequence: TGTGCCAGCAGCTTAGGGGCCGGTGAGCCCCAGCATTTT.

The gene calls are TRBV27 and TRBJ2-5; 9 positions match TRBD1. With V trimmed by 4 bases and J by 11 bases, 8 bases remained unmatched. CDR1 and CDR2 (germline): MNHEY, SMNVEV (reference sequence). CDR3 length equals 13 residues. CDR3 sequence: CASSWGTGKEQYF. CDR3 in DNA: TGTGCCAGCAGTTGGGGGACAGGGAAGGAGCAGTACTTC.

This chain links TRBV7-9 with TRBJ2-3, with 8 positions matching TRBD2. The CDR3 is 17 amino acids. J lost 15 bases, V lost 3 bases, and 23 bases had no gene match. CDR1 is SEHNR and CDR2 is FQNEAQ in the germline V gene (reference sequence). The CDR3 coding sequence is TGTGCCAGCAGCTTCTTAGCGGGGTACCAGGACGTCGAGATGGGATATTTT. It yields the protein CASSFLAGYQDVEMGYF.

This rearrangement joins TRBV6-1 to TRBJ1-4; 10 nucleotides agree with TRBD1. After removal of 7 bases from V and 6 bases from J, the junction contained 5 bases not matched to a gene. The CDR3 runs to 14 residues. CDR1 is MNHNS, CDR2 SASEGT, per germline. Here the CDR3 reads CASKSGTGDEKLFF. The CDR3 bases are TGTGCCAGCAAATCCGGGACAGGGGATGAAAAACTGTTTTTT.

There are a few counts of this clone. The chain has TRBV6-1 and TRBJ1-4, with 7 bases that match TRBD1. The CDR3 covers 14 residues. Germline assignment: CDR1 MNHNS and CDR2 SASEGT. Trimming took 10 bases from V and 4 from J; bases not matched to a gene: 9. The CDR3 coding sequence is TGTGCCACCTCGACCGGGACAGATAATGAAAAACTGTTTTTT. It is translated as CATSTGTDNEKLFF.

There are a few counts of this clone. V is TRBV2 and J is TRBJ2-3; D remains ambiguous. V lost 5 bases and J 6 bases, leaving 6 bases between the germline ends. Germline V gene lookup returns CDR1 SNHLY and CDR2 FYNNEI. The CDR3 spans 11 residues. CDR3 DNA: TGTGCCAGCAGTCTAGTGGATACGCAGTATTTT. As protein: CASSLVDTQYF.

Concerning this clone itself: One end of the junction is discordant with germline, which a read error may explain. J is TRBJ2-2 and V is TRBV7-7; TRBD2 aligns across 10 bases. This CDR3 has 16 residues. Looked up from germline, CDR1 is SSHAT and CDR2 is FNYEAQ (reference sequence). In DNA form, the CDR3 reads TGTGCTAGCAGCCTAGGAGGCAGCGGGGGGGCCGGGGAGCTGTTTTTT. This encodes CASSLGGSGGAGELFF.

This rearrangement joins TRBV18 to TRBJ1-3; D remains unclear. There are 14 residues in the CDR3. V was shortened by 5 bases and J by 0 bases, with 8 bases between the two germline ends. Germline V gives CDR1 KGHSH, CDR2 LQKENI. The CDR3 region has the DNA TGTGCCAGCTCAATTGGGAGCTCTGGAAACACCATATATTTT. It encodes CASSIGSSGNTIYF.

This chain links TRBV2 with TRBJ1-1, with TRBD1 identical over 7 bases. This CDR3 has 14 amino acids. Germline assignment: CDR1 SNHLY and CDR2 FYNNEI. V lost 4 bases, J lost 5 bases, and 7 bases stayed unmatched. CDR3 nucleotide sequence: TGTGCCAGCAGTGTAGTACAGGGGTTGACTGAAGCTTTCTTT. Its translation: CASSVVQGLTEAFF.

V is TRBV2 and J is TRBJ2-3, with 11 positions matching TRBD2. The CDR3 extends over 14 amino acids. After removal of 4 bases from V and 6 bases from J, the junction contained 3 bases not matched to a gene. CDR1 is SNHLY and CDR2 is FYNNEI in the germline V gene. The CDR3: CASSVWTSGDTQYF. The CDR3 bases are TGTGCCAGCAGTGTATGGACTAGCGGGGATACGCAGTATTTT. The whole variable domain, remainder taken from reference TRBV2 and TRBJ2-3, is EPEVTQTPSHQVTQMGQEVILRCVPISNHLYFYWYRQILGQKVEFLVSFYNNEISEKSEIFDDQFSVERPDGSNFTLKIRSTKLEDSAMYFCASSVWTSGDTQYFGPGTRLTVL.

J is TRBJ2-7 and V is TRBV12-5, with TRBD1 matching 8 bases. CDR1 and CDR2 from the germline V gene are LGHNT and FRNRAP. The CDR3 is made up of 15 amino acids. The trim removed 5 bases at V and 0 bases at J, leaving 6 bases unmatched. The CDR3 DNA is TGTGCTAGTGGTGAGGGACAGGACTACTCCTACGAGCAGTACTTC. Its protein product is CASGEGQDYSYEQYF.

The gene calls are TRBV5-6 and TRBJ1-2; D gene unclear. The germline V gene has CDR1 SGHDT and CDR2 YYEEEE. This CDR3 is 12 amino acids long. V lost 4 bases and J 4 bases, leaving 8 bases between the germline ends. CDR3 DNA: TGTGCCAGCAGCAGTAACGGCTATGGCTACACCTTC. This sequence encodes CASSSNGYGYTF.

This rearrangement joins TRBV5-4 to TRBJ1-4; TRBD1 matches 9 bases. The V gene end was trimmed by 4 bases and the J gene end by 8 bases; junction bases not matched to a gene: 9. Germline-derived CDR1 and CDR2 are SGHNT and YYREEE (reference sequence). The CDR3 has 15 amino acids. For the CDR3, the DNA is TGTGCCAGCAGCCGACAGACAGGGGGTAGCGAAAAACTGTTTTTT. Protein sequence: CASSRQTGGSEKLFF.

This chain uses TRBV6-4 with TRBJ2-3; 11 bases agree with TRBD2. This CDR3 spans 19 amino acids. Germline V gene lookup returns CDR1 MRHNA and CDR2 SNTAGT. J lost 0 bases, V lost 4 bases, and 12 bases had no gene match. CDR3 in DNA: TGTGCCAGCAGTGCCACCCGACTAGCGGGGACACCTAGCACAGATACGCAGTATTTT. Encoded protein: CASSATRLAGTPSTDTQYF.

The J gene is TRBJ2-7, the V gene TRBV4-1; D may be TRBD1 (6 bases). The V end was cut by 4 bases, the J end by 2 bases, with 15 bases between. Per the germline V gene, CDR1 is MGHRA and CDR2 is YSYEKL. The CDR3 extends over 15 amino acids. As DNA, the CDR3 is TGCGCCAGCAGCCCATACAGGGATTTGGCCTACGAGCAGTACTTC. Its protein is CASSPYRDLAYEQYF.

The rearrangement links TRBV6-5 to TRBJ1-1; D unclear. This CDR3 comprises 15 residues. The germline CDR1 and CDR2 sequences are MNHEY and SVGAGI. With 4 bases removed from V and 1 base from J, the gap between germline ends came to 13 bases. The CDR3, as DNA: TGTGCCAGCAGTTCCGTCCCCCACGGGAACACTGAAGCTTTCTTT. It translates to CASSSVPHGNTEAFF.

About this clone itself: The junction departs from the called germline gene at one end, perhaps through a read error. The chain recombines TRBV2 with TRBJ2-3, with 10 bases identical to TRBD2. CDR1 is SNHLY, CDR2 FYNNEI, per germline. The CDR3 is 13 residues long. CDR3 residues: CASSSTERGGRIF. For the CDR3, the DNA is TGTGCCAGCAGTTCTACAGAGCGGGGGGGGCGGATTTTT.

The rearrangement links TRBV7-9 to TRBJ2-2, with D possibly TRBD1 on 5 matching bases. V was pared by 2 bases and J by 5 bases, with 9 bases between. CDR1 is SEHNR and CDR2 is FQNEAQ in the germline V gene (reference sequence). The CDR3 runs 14 residues. The CDR3 DNA reads as TGTGCCAGCAGCTTAAGTCAGGGAACCGGGGAGCTGTTTTTT. It yields the protein CASSLSQGTGELFF.

The rearrangement uses TRBV5-5 and TRBJ2-5; D gene unclear. Germline lookup yields CDR1 SGHKS and CDR2 YYEKEE (reference sequence). V was trimmed by 0 bases and J by 0 bases, leaving 12 bases between them. CDR3 length equals 16 residues. The DNA for the CDR3 is TGTGCCAGCAGCTTGGGAATTTTCCTATACCAAGAGACCCAGTACTTC. Its protein product is CASSLGIFLYQETQYF. Full variable domain (rest looked up from reference TRBV5-5 and TRBJ2-5): DAGVTQSPTHLIKTRGQQVTLRCSPISGHKSVSWYQQVLGQGPQFIFQYYEKEERGRGNFPDRFSARQFPNYSSELNVNALLLGDSALYLCASSLGIFLYQETQYFGPGTRLLVL.

This clone was seen more than once but under ten times. The chain is built from TRBV28 and TRBJ1-4; D not certain. Between the trimmed V and J ends, which lost 8 bases and 7 bases, there was a span of 14 bases. Germline CDR1 is MDHEN and CDR2 is SYDVKM. The CDR3 runs to 13 residues. The CDR3: CASGEVIGEKLFF. The CDR3, as DNA: TGTGCCAGCGGGGAGGTTATCGGTGAAAAACTGTTTTTT.

This sequence joins TRBV4-1 and TRBJ1-1, with 9 bases identical to TRBD1. Germline V gene lookup returns CDR1 MGHRA and CDR2 YSYEKL. CDR3 size: 18 residues. Germline trimming cut 6 bases from V and 1 base from J; bases unmatched to any gene: 15. CDR3 bases: TGCGCCAGCAGACCCCCGGGACAGGGAATCGGCAAGAACACTGAAGCTTTCTTT. Amino acid sequence: CASRPPGQGIGKNTEAFF.

This chain connects TRBV5-1 to TRBJ1-2, with 8 bases matching TRBD1. CDR3 length equals 13 residues. After removal of 5 bases from V and 7 bases from J, the junction contained 7 bases not matched to a gene. CDR1 is SGHRS and CDR2 is YFSETQ in the germline V gene. CDR3 residues: CASSFGQGGGYTF. CDR3 nucleotides: TGCGCCAGCAGTTTTGGACAGGGTGGTGGCTACACCTTC.

This chain links TRBV9 with TRBJ2-2; D may be TRBD2 (6 bases). Trimming removed 4 bases at V and 2 bases at J, with 9 bases between. Germline assignment: CDR1 SGDLS and CDR2 YYNGEE. The CDR3 loop spans 14 amino acids. The CDR3 protein is CASSSGLNTGELFF. CDR3 sequence (DNA): TGTGCCAGCAGCTCGGGACTTAACACCGGGGAGCTGTTTTTT.

This clone occurred a few times. The chain couples TRBV7-3 to TRBJ1-1, with 10 bases fitting TRBD1. The germline gives CDR1 SGHTA, CDR2 FQGTGA. The junction had 4 bases not matched to a gene; V was cut back by 2 bases and J by 1 base. This CDR3 region has 16 residues. The CDR3 bases are TGTGCCAGCAGCTTACTGGGGACAGGGGCGAACACTGAAGCTTTCTTT. The encoded protein is CASSLLGTGANTEAFF. Combining the CDR3 with reference TRBV7-3 and TRBJ1-1 gives the whole variable domain GAGVSQTPSNKVTEKGKYVELRCDPISGHTALYWYRQSLGQGPEFLIYFQGTGAADDSGLPNDRFFAVRPEGSVSTLKIQRTERGDSAVYLCASSLLGTGANTEAFFGQGTRLTVV.

The sample holds one count of this clone. The chain recombines TRBV5-1 with TRBJ1-5; D is unresolved. Trimming took off 0 bases at V and 2 bases at J, with 9 bases between the two ends. Germline lookup yields CDR1 SGHRS and CDR2 YFSETQ. The CDR3 runs 15 residues. The CDR3 sequence: CASSLGEFGNQPQHF. CDR3 sequence (DNA): TGCGCCAGCAGCTTGGGAGAGTTTGGCAATCAGCCCCAGCATTTT.

The J gene is TRBJ2-7, the V gene TRBV4-3; 11 bases agree with TRBD2. Germline-derived CDR1 and CDR2 are LGHNA and YSLEER. J was trimmed by 3 bases and V by 3 bases; bases with no gene match: 10. This CDR3 is 17 amino acids long. DNA of the CDR3: TGCGCCAGCAGCCAGCAAGCTCCCGGACTAGCGGGCTACGAGCAGTACTTC. Protein: CASSQQAPGLAGYEQYF.

The chain has TRBV11-2 and TRBJ1-1; 10 nucleotides match TRBD1. The V gene's germline CDR1 is SGHAT and CDR2 FQNNGV. CDR3 length equals 16 residues. V lost 5 bases to trimming and J lost 3 bases; unmatched junction nucleotides: 9. The CDR3 is CASSPAGDRGDTEAFF. CDR3 bases: TGTGCCAGCAGCCCGGCCGGGGACAGGGGCGACACTGAAGCTTTCTTT.